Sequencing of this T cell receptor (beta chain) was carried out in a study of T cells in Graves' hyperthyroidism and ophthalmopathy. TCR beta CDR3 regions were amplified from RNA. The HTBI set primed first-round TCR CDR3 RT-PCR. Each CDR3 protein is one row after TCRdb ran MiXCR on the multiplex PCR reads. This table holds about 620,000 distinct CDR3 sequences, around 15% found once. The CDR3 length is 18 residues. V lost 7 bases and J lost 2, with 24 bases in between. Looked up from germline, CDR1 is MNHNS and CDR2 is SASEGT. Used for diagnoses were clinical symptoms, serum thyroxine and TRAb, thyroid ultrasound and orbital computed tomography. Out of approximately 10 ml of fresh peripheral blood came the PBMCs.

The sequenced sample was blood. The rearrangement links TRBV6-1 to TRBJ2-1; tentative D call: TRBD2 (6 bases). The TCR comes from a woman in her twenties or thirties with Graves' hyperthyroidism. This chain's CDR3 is CASTEGHLAADTYNEQFF. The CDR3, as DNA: TGTGCCAGCACCGAAGGTCACTTAGCGGCGGATACCTACAATGAGCAGTTCTTC.